These 23 T cell receptor beta chains were sequenced from one sample in a study of OX40 agonist ivuxolimab in advanced cancers. Repertoires were generated with immunoSEQ multiplex PCR, while TCRdb's copy carries only in-frame clones and drops some. The table includes 95,000 to 100,000 clones, roughly 91% detected once. Sequenced material: CD4+ or CD8+ T cells sorted from blood, taken in a trial of the OX40 agonist ivuxolimab. The origin of the receptors is an adult with an advanced solid tumor such as melanoma, head and neck, liver or kidney cancer.

The chain couples TRBV29-1 to TRBJ2-2; D could derive from TRBD1 or TRBD2 (6 bases each). The CDR3 covers 16 residues. Per germline, CDR1 SQVTM and CDR2 ANQGSEA. Trimming took 0 bases from V and 5 from J, leaving 16 bases between them. Here the CDR3 reads CSVEDFGGPRTGELFF. CDR3 DNA: TGCAGCGTTGAAGATTTCGGGGGCCCCAGAACCGGGGAGCTGTTTTTT.

CDR3: CASSRGDGATNEKLFF. As DNA, the CDR3 is TGTGCCAGCAGCCGGGGCGACGGAGCAACTAATGAAAAACTGTTTTTT. J is TRBJ1-4 and V is TRBV7-9, with a tentative D call TRBD1 (5 bases). The CDR3 sequence is 16 residues long. Germline assignment: CDR1 SEHNR and CDR2 FQNEAQ (reference sequence). Deletions cut 5 bases from V and 0 bases from J, with 13 bases between.

Here the CDR3 reads CASSYSGESSYEQYF. The CDR3 bases are TGTGCCAGCAGCTACTCGGGGGAGAGCTCCTACGAGCAGTACTTC. This rearrangement joins TRBV7-3 to TRBJ2-7; D might be TRBD2 (6 bases). V was shortened by 4 bases and J by 0 bases, with 13 bases between the two germline ends. The CDR3 consists of 15 residues. The germline CDR1 and CDR2 sequences are SGHTA and FQGTGA.

The rearrangement uses TRBV7-8 and TRBJ2-3; D might be TRBD1 or TRBD2, each matching 6 bases. The CDR3 length is 16 residues. The germline V gene has CDR1 SGHVS and CDR2 FQNEAQ. The V and J ends lost 5 bases and 2 bases respectively, with 17 bases between them. In DNA, the CDR3 is TGTGCCAGCAGCCCACCGGGGGCGGGGATCACAGATACGCAGTATTTT. This codes for CASSPPGAGITDTQYF.

This clone has a handful of counts. The chain carries TRBV4-3 and TRBJ1-2, with TRBD1 matching over 7 bases. This CDR3 spans 14 amino acids. J was trimmed by 8 bases and V by 0 bases; bases with no gene match: 6. Per germline, CDR1 LGHNA and CDR2 YSLEER. The CDR3 DNA sequence: TGCGCCAGCAGCCAAGATCAGGGGGTCGGCGGCTACACCTTC. Its protein product is CASSQDQGVGGYTF.

The rearrangement links TRBV4-2 to TRBJ2-3; no definite D call. Germline CDR1 and CDR2: LGHNA and YNFKEQ. CDR3 length: 12 amino acids. V shed 1 base and J shed 4 bases, with 3 bases lying between them. In nucleotides, the CDR3 is TGTGCCAGCAGCCAAGCCTCAGATACGCAGTATTTT. Amino acids: CASSQASDTQYF.

The chain employs TRBV19 and TRBJ2-3; the D gene is possibly TRBD2 (6 bases). V was shortened by 2 bases and J by 2 bases, with 14 bases between the two germline ends. CDR3 length: 16 residues. The germline gives CDR1 LNHDA, CDR2 SQIVND (reference sequence). The CDR3 DNA reads TGTGCCAGTAGTATAACGGGAGCCCTTACCACAGATACGCAGTATTTT. This translates into CASSITGALTTDTQYF.

V usage is TRBV5-6 and J usage is TRBJ1-2; no reliable D call. The CDR3 extends over 14 amino acids. V lost 0 bases and J 4 bases, leaving 10 bases between the germline ends. The germline V gene encodes CDR1 SGHDT and CDR2 YYEEEE. The CDR3 DNA follows: TGTGCCAGCAGCTTGGCTCAGGCCCCCTATGGCTACACCTTC. Its translation: CASSLAQAPYGYTF. The full variable domain, completed using reference TRBV5-6 and TRBJ1-2, is DAGVTQSPTHLIKTRGQQVTLRCSPKSGHDTVSWYQQALGQGPQFIFQYYEEEERQRGNFPDRFSGHQFPNYSSELNVNALLLGDSALYLCASSLAQAPYGYTFGSGTRLTVV.

The chain couples TRBV11-2 to TRBJ2-1; 10 bases are a match to TRBD2. Germline V gene data show CDR1 as SGHAT and CDR2 as FQNNGV. The CDR3 has 15 residues. V was clipped by 0 bases and J by 6 bases; unmatched bases: 2. CDR3 DNA sequence: TGTGCCAGCAGCTTAGATCCTAGCGGGAGCAATGAGCAGTTCTTC. The encoded protein is CASSLDPSGSNEQFF.

CDR3 in amino acids: CASSPEQGAIAGNTIYF. DNA for the CDR3: TGTGCCAGCTCACCGGAACAGGGGGCGATAGCTGGAAACACCATATATTTT. The gene calls are TRBV18 and TRBJ1-3; the match to TRBD1 covers 9 bases. Trimming cost V 3 bases and J 2 bases; bases outside gene matches: 8. CDR1 is KGHSH, CDR2 LQKENI, per germline. CDR3 length: 17 amino acids.

The chain is built from TRBV11-3 and TRBJ2-7, with D possibly being TRBD1 (5 bases). V lost 2 bases, J lost 1 base, and 12 bases lay in between. The CDR3 consists of 15 residues. Germline CDR1 and CDR2: SGHNT and YENEEA. CDR3 nucleotides: TGTGCCAGCAGCTTAATGGGGCCAGGTTCCTACGAGCAGTACTTC. Protein sequence: CASSLMGPGSYEQYF.

This clone was counted a single time. The V gene is TRBV5-5, the J gene TRBJ1-2; 9 bases align to TRBD1. V gave up 1 base and J gave up 0 bases; unmatched junction bases: 7. Germline CDR1 is SGHKS and CDR2 is YYEKEE (reference sequence). The CDR3 consists of 17 residues. CDR3 residues: CASSLTGGAQTNYGYTF. The CDR3 region has the DNA TGTGCCAGCAGCTTGACAGGGGGCGCCCAAACTAACTATGGCTACACCTTC.

The chain links TRBV20-1 to TRBJ1-2; maybe TRBD1 (5 bases). Germline CDR1 is DFQATT and CDR2 is SNEGSKA (reference sequence). The CDR3 loop spans 11 amino acids. The CDR3 DNA sequence: TGCAACCCCGGGCTGTGGGGGGATAACACCTTC. This translates into CNPGLWGDNTF.

V usage is TRBV6-5 and J usage is TRBJ1-2, with D possibly TRBD1 on 5 matching bases. The CDR3 is 14 residues long. Germline lookup yields CDR1 MNHEY and CDR2 SVGAGI. The ends were cut back, 6 bases at V and 2 bases at J, with 13 bases in the middle. The CDR3 protein is CASRTGTANYGYTF. The CDR3, as DNA: TGTGCCAGCAGAACCGGGACGGCGAACTATGGCTACACCTTC.

Here the CDR3 DNA reads TGTGCCAGCAGCTTAGCGGGGTCCGACGAGCAGTACTTC. It is translated as CASSLAGSDEQYF. The chain has TRBV7-2 and TRBJ2-7; D gene unclear. CDR1 and CDR2 (germline): SGHTA, FQGNSA. V dropped 0 bases and J dropped 5 bases, with 8 bases sitting between them. The length of the CDR3 is 13 residues.

The chain carries TRBV19 and TRBJ2-5; 11 nucleotides line up with TRBD1. This CDR3 is built from 13 residues. Germline loops: CDR1 LNHDA, CDR2 SQIVND (reference sequence). After removal of 4 bases from V and 5 bases from J, the junction contained 0 bases not matched to a gene. CDR3 DNA: TGTGCCAGTAGTAGGGACAGGGGGGAGACCCAGTACTTC. Residues: CASSRDRGETQYF.

V and J are TRBV6-5 and TRBJ1-2; TRBD1 matches at 9 bases. Germline V gene lookup returns CDR1 MNHEY and CDR2 SVGAGI. The CDR3 is 15 amino acids. The J segment lost 5 bases and the V segment lost 4 bases, leaving 8 bases of the junction unmatched. CDR3 DNA sequence: TGTGCCAGCAGTTCCCCCGGGACAGGGAGGTATGGCTACACCTTC. Translating it yields CASSSPGTGRYGYTF.

The V gene is TRBV7-6, the J gene TRBJ1-1; D perhaps matches TRBD1 (5 bases). CDR3 length: 11 amino acids. V gave up 2 bases and J gave up 8 bases, with 6 bases separating them. CDR1 and CDR2 (germline): SGHVS, FNYEAQ. The CDR3 sequence: CASSLWGEAFF. The CDR3 region has the DNA TGTGCCAGCAGCTTATGGGGGGAAGCTTTCTTT.

The chain is built from TRBV7-2 and TRBJ2-7, with 8 bases that match TRBD2. The J segment lost 2 bases and the V segment lost 0 bases, leaving 6 bases of the junction unmatched. The CDR3 contains 16 residues. Germline V gene sequence: CDR1 SGHTA, CDR2 FQGNSA. For the CDR3, the DNA is TGTGCCAGCAGCTTAGCGTCTAGCGGGTTCACCTACGAGCAGTACTTC. It specifies CASSLASSGFTYEQYF.

This clone appeared once. V usage is TRBV7-9 and J usage is TRBJ1-3; D unresolved. V gave up 5 bases and J gave up 0 bases, with 8 bases separating them. The germline CDR1 and CDR2 sequences are SEHNR and FQNEAQ (reference sequence). The CDR3 spans 14 residues. The CDR3 nucleotides are TGTGCCAGCAGCACACTGAGCTCTGGAAACACCATATATTTT. As protein: CASSTLSSGNTIYF.

The chain joins TRBV19 to TRBJ2-2; no reliable D call. Trimming left V 9 bases short and J 7 bases short, with 12 bases between. This CDR3 contains 12 residues. Per the germline V gene, CDR1 is LNHDA and CDR2 is SQIVND (reference sequence). The CDR3 DNA is TGTGCCAGCAAGTCAGCCGGCGGGGAGCTGTTTTTT. Its translation: CASKSAGGELFF.

V and J are TRBV19 and TRBJ1-5; D remains ambiguous. The V end was cut by 1 base, the J end by 0 bases, with 4 bases between. Germline assignment: CDR1 LNHDA and CDR2 SQIVND (reference sequence). The CDR3 length is 14 residues. The CDR3 DNA reads as TGTGCCAGTAGTATAGCTAATAGCAATCAGCCCCAGCATTTT. Translated, it gives CASSIANSNQPQHF.

The J gene is TRBJ1-3, the V gene TRBV7-2, with D maybe TRBD1 (6 bases). V was clipped by 1 base and J by 0 bases, with 13 bases between them. Germline-derived CDR1 and CDR2 are SGHTA and FQGNSA. This CDR3 is 17 amino acids long. The CDR3 DNA is TGTGCCAGCAGCTTAGGGGGACATCCATTCTCTGGAAACACCATATATTTT. This codes for CASSLGGHPFSGNTIYF. Using reference TRBV7-2 and TRBJ1-3 for the parts outside the CDR3, the full variable domain is GAGVSQSPSNKVTEKGKDVELRCDPISGHTALYWYRQSLGQGLEFLIYFQGNSAPDKSGLPSDRFSAERTGGSVSTLTIQRTQQEDSAVYLCASSLGGHPFSGNTIYFGEGSWLTVV.